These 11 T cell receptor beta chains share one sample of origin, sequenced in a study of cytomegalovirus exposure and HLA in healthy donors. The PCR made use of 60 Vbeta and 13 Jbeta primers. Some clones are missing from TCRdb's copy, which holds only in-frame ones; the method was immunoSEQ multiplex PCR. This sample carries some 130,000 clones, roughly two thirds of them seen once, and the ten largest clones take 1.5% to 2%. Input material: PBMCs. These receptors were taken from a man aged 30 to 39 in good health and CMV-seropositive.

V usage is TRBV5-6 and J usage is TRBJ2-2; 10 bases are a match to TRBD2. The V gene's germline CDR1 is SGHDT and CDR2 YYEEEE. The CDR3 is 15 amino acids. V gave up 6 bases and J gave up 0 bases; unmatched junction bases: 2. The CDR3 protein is CASILAGANTGELFF. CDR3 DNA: TGTGCCAGCATTCTAGCGGGGGCGAACACCGGGGAGCTGTTTTTT. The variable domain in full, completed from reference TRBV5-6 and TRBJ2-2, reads DAGVTQSPTHLIKTRGQQVTLRCSPKSGHDTVSWYQQALGQGPQFIFQYYEEEERQRGNFPDRFSGHQFPNYSSELNVNALLLGDSALYLCASILAGANTGELFFGEGSRLTVL.

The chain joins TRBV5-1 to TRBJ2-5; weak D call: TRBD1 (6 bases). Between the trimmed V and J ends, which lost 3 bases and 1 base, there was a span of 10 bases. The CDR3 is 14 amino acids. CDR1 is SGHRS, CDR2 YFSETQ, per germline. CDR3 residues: CASSSGQLQETQYF. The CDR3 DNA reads TGCGCCAGCAGCTCTGGACAGCTCCAAGAGACCCAGTACTTC.

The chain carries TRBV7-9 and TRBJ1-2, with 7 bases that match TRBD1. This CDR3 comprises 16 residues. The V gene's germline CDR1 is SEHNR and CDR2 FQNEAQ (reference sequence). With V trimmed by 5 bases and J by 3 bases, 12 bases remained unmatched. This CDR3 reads CASSRFGQAADYGYTF. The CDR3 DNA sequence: TGTGCCAGCAGCCGTTTTGGACAGGCAGCGGACTATGGCTACACCTTC.

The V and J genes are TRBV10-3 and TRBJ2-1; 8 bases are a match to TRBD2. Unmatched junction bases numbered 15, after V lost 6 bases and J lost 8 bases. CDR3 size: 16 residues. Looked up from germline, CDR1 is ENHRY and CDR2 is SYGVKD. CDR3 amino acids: CAIRRGTGTSGDEQFF. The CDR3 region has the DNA TGTGCCATCAGACGAGGAACCGGGACTAGTGGAGATGAGCAGTTCTTC.

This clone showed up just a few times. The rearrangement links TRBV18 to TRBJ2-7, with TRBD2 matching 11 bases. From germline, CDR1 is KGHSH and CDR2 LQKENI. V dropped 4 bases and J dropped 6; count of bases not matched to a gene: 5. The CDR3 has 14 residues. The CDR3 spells CASSLSGRDGEQYF. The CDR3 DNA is TGTGCCAGCTCACTTAGCGGGAGGGACGGCGAGCAGTACTTC.

CDR3 nucleotides: TGCGCCAGCAGCTTGGGACCCGGACACTCGAACACCGGGGAGCTGTTTTTT. Its protein product is CASSLGPGHSNTGELFF. This sequence joins TRBV5-1 and TRBJ2-2, with a tentative D call TRBD1 (5 bases). CDR1 and CDR2 from the germline V gene are SGHRS and YFSETQ. The CDR3 runs 17 residues. The germline V and J ends were trimmed by 0 bases and 0 bases, with 12 bases remaining between them.

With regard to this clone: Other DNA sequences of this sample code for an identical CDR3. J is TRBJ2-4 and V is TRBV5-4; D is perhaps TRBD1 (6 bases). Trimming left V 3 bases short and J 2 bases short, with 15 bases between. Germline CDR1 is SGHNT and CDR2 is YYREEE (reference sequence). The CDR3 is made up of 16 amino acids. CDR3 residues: CASSSGQGRTKNIQYF. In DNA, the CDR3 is TGTGCCAGCAGCTCTGGTCAGGGGCGTACCAAAAACATTCAGTACTTC.

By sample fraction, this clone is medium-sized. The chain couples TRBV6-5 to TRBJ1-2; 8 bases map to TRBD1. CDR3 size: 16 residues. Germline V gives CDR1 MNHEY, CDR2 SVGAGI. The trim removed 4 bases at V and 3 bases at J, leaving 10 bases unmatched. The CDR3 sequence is CASSSHTGGPHYGYTF. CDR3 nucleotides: TGTGCCAGCAGTTCTCACACAGGGGGTCCCCACTATGGCTACACCTTC.

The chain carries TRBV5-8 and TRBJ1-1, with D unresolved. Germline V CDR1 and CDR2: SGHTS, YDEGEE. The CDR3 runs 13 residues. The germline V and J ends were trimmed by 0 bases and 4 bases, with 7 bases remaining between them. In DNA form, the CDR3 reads TGTGCCAGCAGCTTGGCAGGCTCCACTGAAGCTTTCTTT. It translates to CASSLAGSTEAFF.

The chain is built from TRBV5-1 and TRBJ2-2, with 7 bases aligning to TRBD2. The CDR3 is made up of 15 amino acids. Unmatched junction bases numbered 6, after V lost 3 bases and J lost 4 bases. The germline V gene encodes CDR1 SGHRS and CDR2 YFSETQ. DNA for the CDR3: TGCGCCAGCAGCTGGACGGGAGGAAGCACCGGGGAGCTGTTTTTT. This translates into CASSWTGGSTGELFF.

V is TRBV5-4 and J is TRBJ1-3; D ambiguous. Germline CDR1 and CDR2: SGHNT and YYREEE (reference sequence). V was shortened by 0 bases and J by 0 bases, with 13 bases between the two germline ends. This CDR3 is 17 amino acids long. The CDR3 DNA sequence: TGTGCCAGCAGCTTGGCCGAGGGTAAGAGCTCTGGAAACACCATATATTTT. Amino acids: CASSLAEGKSSGNTIYF. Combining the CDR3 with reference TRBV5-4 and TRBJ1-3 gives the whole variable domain ETGVTQSPTHLIKTRGQQVTLRCSSQSGHNTVSWYQQALGQGPQFIFQYYREEENGRGNFPPRFSGLQFPNYSSELNVNALELDDSALYLCASSLAEGKSSGNTIYFGEGSWLTVV.